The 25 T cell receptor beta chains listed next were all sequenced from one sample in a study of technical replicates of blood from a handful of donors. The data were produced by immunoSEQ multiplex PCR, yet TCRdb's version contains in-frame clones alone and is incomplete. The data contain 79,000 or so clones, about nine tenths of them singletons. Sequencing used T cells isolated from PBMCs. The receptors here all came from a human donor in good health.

DNA for the CDR3: TGTGCCAGCGGAGTTAATGAAAAACTGTTTTTT. It specifies CASGVNEKLFF. V is TRBV25-1 and J is TRBJ1-4; D is ambiguous. V lost 8 bases and J 4 bases, leaving 5 bases between the germline ends. The CDR3 has 11 residues. Germline CDR1 reads MGHDK; CDR2 reads SYGVNS.

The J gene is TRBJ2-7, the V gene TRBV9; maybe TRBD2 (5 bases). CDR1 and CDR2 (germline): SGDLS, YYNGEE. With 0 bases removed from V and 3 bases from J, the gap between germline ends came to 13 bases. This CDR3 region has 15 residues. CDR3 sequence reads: CASSVGLAAGYEQYF. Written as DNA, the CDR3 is TGTGCCAGCAGCGTAGGGCTCGCGGCGGGCTACGAGCAGTACTTC.

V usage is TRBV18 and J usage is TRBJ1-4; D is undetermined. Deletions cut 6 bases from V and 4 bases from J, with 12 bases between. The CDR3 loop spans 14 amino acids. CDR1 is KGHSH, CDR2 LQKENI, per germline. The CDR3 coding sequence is TGTGCCAGCTCGCCAGGAGGGAATAATGAAAAACTGTTTTTT. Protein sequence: CASSPGGNNEKLFF.

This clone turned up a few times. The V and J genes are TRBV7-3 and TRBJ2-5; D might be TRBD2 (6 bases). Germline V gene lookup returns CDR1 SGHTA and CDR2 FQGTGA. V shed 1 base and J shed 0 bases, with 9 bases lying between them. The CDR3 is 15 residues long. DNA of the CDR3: TGTGCCAGCAGCTTAATGGGCGGGAACCAAGAGACCCAGTACTTC. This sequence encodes CASSLMGGNQETQYF. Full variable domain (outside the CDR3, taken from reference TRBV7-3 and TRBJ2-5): GAGVSQTPSNKVTEKGKYVELRCDPISGHTALYWYRQSLGQGPEFLIYFQGTGAADDSGLPNDRFFAVRPEGSVSTLKIQRTERGDSAVYLCASSLMGGNQETQYFGPGTRLLVL.

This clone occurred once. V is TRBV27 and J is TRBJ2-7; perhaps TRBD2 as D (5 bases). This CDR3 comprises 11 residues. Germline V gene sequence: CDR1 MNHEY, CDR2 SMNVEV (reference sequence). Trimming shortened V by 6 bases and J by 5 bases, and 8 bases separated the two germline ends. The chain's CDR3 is CASRSGNEQYF. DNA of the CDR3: TGTGCCAGCAGATCGGGGAACGAGCAGTACTTC.

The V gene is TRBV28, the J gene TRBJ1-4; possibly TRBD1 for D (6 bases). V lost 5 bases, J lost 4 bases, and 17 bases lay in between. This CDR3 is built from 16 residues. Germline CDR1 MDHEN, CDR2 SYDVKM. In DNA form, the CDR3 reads TGTGCCAGCAGTCCTTACTCCGGGACAAATAATGAAAAACTGTTTTTT. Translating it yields CASSPYSGTNNEKLFF.

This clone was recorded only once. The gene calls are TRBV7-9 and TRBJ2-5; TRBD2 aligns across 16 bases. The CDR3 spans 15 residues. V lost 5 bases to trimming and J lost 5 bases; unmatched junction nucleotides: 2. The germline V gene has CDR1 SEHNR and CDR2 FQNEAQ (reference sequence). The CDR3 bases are TGTGCCAGCAGCCAGGGACTAGCGGGAGGGGAGACCCAGTACTTC. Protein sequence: CASSQGLAGGETQYF. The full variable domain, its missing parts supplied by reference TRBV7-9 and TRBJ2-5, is DTGVSQNPRHKITKRGQNVTFRCDPISEHNRLYWYRQTLGQGPEFLTYFQNEAQLEKSRLLSDRFSAERPKGSFSTLEIQRTEQGDSAMYLCASSQGLAGGETQYFGPGTRLLVL.

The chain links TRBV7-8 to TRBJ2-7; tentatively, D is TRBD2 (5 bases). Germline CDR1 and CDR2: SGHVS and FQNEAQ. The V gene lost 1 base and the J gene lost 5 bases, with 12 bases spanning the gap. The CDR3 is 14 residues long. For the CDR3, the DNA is TGTGCCAGCAGCTTAGAACTAGGACCCAACGAGCAGTACTTC. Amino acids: CASSLELGPNEQYF.

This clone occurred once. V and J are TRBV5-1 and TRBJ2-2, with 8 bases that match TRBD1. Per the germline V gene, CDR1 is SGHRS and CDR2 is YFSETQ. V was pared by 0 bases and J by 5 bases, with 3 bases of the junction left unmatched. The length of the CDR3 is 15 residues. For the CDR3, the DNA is TGCGCCAGCAGCTTGGGACAGGGGAAAACCGGGGAGCTGTTTTTT. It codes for CASSLGQGKTGELFF.

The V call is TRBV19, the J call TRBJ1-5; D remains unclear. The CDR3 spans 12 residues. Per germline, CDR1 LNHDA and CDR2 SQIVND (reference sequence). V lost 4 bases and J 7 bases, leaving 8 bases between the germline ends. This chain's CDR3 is CASSRLGQPQHF. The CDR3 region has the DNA TGTGCCAGTAGTAGGTTGGGCCAGCCCCAGCATTTT.

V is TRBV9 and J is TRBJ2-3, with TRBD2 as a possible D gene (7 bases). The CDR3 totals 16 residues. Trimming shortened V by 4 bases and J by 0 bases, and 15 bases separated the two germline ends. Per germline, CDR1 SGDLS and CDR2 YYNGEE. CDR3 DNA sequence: TGTGCCAGCAGCCCAAGGGGGGGGGTTAGCACAGATACGCAGTATTTT. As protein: CASSPRGGVSTDTQYF.

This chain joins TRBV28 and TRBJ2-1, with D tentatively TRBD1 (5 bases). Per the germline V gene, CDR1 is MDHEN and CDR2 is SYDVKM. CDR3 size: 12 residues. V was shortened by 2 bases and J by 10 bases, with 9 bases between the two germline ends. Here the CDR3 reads CASSLRRTEQFF. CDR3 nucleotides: TGTGCCAGCAGTTTACGACGGACAGAGCAGTTCTTC.

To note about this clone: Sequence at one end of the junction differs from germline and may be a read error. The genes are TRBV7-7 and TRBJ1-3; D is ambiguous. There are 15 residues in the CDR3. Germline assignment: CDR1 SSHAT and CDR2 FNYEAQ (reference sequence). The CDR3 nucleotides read TGTGCTAGCAGCTTAGGGTTCAGCTCTGGAAACACCATATATTTT. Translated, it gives CASSLGFSSGNTIYF.

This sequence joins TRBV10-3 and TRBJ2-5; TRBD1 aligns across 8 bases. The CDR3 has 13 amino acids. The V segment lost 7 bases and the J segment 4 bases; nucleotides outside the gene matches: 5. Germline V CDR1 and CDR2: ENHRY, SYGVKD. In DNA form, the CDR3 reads TGTGCCATCAAGGAGACAGGGGCAGAGACCCAGTACTTC. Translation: CAIKETGAETQYF.

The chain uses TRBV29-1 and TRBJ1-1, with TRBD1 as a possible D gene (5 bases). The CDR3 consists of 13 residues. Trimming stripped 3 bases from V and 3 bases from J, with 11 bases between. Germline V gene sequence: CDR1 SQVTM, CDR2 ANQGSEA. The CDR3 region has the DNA TGCAGCGTTGAGGGGCAGTCGGACACTGAAGCTTTCTTT. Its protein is CSVEGQSDTEAFF.

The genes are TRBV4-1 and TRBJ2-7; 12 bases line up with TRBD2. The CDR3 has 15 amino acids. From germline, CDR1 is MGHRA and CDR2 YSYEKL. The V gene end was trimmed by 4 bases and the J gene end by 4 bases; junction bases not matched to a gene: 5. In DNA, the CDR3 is TGCGCCAGCAGCCTACGACTAGCGGGAGAATACGAGCAGTACTTC. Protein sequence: CASSLRLAGEYEQYF.

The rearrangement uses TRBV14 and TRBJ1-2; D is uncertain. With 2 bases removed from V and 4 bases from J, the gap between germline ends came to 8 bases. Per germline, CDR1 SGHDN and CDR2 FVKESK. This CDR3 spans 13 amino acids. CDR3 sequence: CASSQYHTYGYTF. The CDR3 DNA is TGTGCCAGCAGCCAATACCACACCTATGGCTACACCTTC.

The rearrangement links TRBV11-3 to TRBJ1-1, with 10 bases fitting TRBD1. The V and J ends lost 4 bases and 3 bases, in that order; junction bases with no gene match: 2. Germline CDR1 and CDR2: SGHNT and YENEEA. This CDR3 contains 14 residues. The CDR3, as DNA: TGTGCCAGCAGCTCGACAGGGGGCTACACTGAAGCTTTCTTT. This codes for CASSSTGGYTEAFF.

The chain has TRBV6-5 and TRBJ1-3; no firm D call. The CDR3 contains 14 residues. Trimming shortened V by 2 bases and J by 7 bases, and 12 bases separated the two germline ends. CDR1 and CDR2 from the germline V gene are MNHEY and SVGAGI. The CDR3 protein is CASSYDPKRNTIYF. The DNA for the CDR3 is TGTGCCAGCAGTTACGATCCTAAGCGGAACACCATATATTTT.

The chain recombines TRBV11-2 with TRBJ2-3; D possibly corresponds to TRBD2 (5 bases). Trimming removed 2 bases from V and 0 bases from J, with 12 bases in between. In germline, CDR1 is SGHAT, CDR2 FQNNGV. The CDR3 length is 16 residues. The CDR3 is CASSLTGGLSTDTQYF. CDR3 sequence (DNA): TGTGCCAGCAGCTTAACCGGCGGGCTGAGCACAGATACGCAGTATTTT.

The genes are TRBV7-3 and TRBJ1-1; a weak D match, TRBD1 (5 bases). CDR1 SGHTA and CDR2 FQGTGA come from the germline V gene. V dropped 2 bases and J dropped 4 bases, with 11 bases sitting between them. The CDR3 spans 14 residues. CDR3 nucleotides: TGTGCCAGCAGCTTACAGGGTGAAGGCACTGAAGCTTTCTTT. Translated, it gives CASSLQGEGTEAFF.

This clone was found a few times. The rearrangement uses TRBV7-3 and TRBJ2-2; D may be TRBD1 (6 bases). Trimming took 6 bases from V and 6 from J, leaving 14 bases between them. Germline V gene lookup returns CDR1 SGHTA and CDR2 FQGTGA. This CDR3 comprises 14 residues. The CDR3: CASSPTRGPGELFF. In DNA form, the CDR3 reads TGTGCCAGCAGTCCCACCAGGGGTCCCGGGGAGCTGTTTTTT.

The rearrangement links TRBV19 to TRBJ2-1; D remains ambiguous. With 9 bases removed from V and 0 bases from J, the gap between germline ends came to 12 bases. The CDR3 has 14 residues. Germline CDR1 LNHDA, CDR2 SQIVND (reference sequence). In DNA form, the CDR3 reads TGTGCCAGCACCGAGGAACCCTCCTACAATGAGCAGTTCTTC. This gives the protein CASTEEPSYNEQFF.

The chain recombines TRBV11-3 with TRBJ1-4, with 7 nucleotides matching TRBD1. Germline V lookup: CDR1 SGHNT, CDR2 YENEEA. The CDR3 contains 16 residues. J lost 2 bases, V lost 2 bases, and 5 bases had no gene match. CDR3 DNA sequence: TGTGCCAGCAGCTTAATGCTGGGACAGACTAATGAAAAACTGTTTTTT. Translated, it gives CASSLMLGQTNEKLFF. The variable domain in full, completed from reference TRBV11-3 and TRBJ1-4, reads EAGVVQSPRYKIIEKKQPVAFWCNPISGHNTLYWYLQNLGQGPELLIRYENEEAVDDSQLPKDRFSAERLKGVDSTLKIQPAELGDSAVYLCASSLMLGQTNEKLFFGSGTQLSVL.

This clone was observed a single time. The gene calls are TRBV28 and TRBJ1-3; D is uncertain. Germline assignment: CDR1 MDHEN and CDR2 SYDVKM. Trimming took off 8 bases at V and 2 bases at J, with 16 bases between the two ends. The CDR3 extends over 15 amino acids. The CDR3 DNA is TGTGCCAGCCTATTTACCCGGGATCCTGGAAACACCATATATTTT. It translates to CASLFTRDPGNTIYF.